This T cell receptor beta chain was captured in a study of response to subunit inactivated influenza vaccine. Findings of the study overall: Few new T cells, the authors suggested, are recruited by each seasonal influenza vaccination.

Germline CDR1 and CDR2: DFQATT and SNEGSKA (reference sequence). V lost 0 bases and J 5 bases, leaving 19 bases between the germline ends. The CDR3 covers 16 residues. On this clonotype itself: No antigen is known for it.

TCRdb used MiXCR to reprocess the RT-PCR reads, holding one entry per CDR3 protein. Of hundreds of thousands of distinct CDR3 sequences detected, around 13% appear once; the ten largest clones hold 6.5% to 8%. The material was PBMCs from blood, obtained about 14 days before vaccination. The chain couples TRBV20-1 to TRBJ2-5; D might be TRBD1 (6 bases). This clonotype was sampled from a man in his fifties or sixties who received an inactivated influenza vaccine. The CDR3 loop reads CSARDRWPGAGETQYF. In DNA form, the CDR3 reads TGCAGTGCTAGAGATCGGTGGCCAGGGGCGGGTGAGACCCAGTACTTC.